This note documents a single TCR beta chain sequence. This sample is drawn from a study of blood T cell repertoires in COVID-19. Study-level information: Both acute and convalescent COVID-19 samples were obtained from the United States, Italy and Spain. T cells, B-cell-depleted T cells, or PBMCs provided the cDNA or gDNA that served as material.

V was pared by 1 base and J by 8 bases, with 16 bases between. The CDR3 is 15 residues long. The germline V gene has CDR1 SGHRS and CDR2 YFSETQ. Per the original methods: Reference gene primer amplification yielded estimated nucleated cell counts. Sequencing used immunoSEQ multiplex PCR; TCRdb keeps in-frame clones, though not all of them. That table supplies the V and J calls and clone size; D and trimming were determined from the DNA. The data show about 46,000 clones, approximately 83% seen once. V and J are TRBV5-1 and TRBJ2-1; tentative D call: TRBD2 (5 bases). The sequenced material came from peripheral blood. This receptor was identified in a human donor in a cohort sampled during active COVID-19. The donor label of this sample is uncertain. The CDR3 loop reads CASSLILGSGYEQFF. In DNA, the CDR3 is TGCGCCAGCAGCTTGATTTTGGGCAGCGGCTATGAGCAGTTCTTC.